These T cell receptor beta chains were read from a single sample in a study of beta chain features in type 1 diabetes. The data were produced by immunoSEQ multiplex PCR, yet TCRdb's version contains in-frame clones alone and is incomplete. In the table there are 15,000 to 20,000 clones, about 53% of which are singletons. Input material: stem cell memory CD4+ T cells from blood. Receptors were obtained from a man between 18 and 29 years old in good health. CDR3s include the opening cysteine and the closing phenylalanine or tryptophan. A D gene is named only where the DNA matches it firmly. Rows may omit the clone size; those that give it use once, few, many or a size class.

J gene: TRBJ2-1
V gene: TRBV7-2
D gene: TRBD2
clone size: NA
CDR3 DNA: TGTGCCAGCAGCACTCTAGCGGGGTTTGGGAATGAGCAGTTCTTC
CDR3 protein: CASSTLAGFGNEQFF

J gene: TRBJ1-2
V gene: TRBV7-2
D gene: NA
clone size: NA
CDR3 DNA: TGTGCCAGCAGCTTAGGTACGGAGGTAGGATATGGCTACACCTTC
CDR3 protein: CASSLGTEVGYGYTF

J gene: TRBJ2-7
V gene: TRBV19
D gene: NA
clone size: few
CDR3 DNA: TGTGCCAGTAGGGGAGGACCCTACGAGCAGTACTTC
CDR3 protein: CASRGGPYEQYF

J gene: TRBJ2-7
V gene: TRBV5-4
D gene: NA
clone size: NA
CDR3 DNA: TGTGCCAGCAGCTTCACGGGCGGGGAGCAGTACTTC
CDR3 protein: CASSFTGGEQYF

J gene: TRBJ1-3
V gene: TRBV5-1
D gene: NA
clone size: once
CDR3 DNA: TGCGCCAGCAGCTTGGTCGACAGTGGAGTCTCTGGAAACACCATATATTTT
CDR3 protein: CASSLVDSGVSGNTIYF

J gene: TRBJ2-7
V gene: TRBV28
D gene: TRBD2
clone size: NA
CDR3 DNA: TGTGCCAGCAGTGAAAGCGGGAGGGCTTACGAGCAGTACTTC
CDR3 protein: CASSESGRAYEQYF

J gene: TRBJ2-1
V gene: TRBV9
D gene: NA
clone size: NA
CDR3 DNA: TGTGCCAGCAGCGGAGGTAGCGGACCGTTCTCCTACAATGAGCAGTTCTTC
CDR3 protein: CASSGGSGPFSYNEQFF

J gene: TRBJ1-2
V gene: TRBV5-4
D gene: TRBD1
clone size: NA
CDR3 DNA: TGTGCCAGCAGCTTGGCGCCGGACAGGGTTGCTGGCTACACCTTC
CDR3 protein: CASSLAPDRVAGYTF

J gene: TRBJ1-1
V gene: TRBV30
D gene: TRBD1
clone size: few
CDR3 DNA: TGTGCCTCCCCCGGGACAGTAGGGACTGAAGCTTTCTTT
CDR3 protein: CASPGTVGTEAFF

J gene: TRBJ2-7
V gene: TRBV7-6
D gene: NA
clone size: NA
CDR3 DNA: TGTGCCAGCAGCTTAGGACAATACCGCTACGAGCAGTACTTC
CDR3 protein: CASSLGQYRYEQYF

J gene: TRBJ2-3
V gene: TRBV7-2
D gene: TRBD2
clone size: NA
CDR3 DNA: TGTGCCAGCAGCCAAAACAGCGGGGGGGCGTCAGATACGCAGTATTTT
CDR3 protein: CASSQNSGGASDTQYF

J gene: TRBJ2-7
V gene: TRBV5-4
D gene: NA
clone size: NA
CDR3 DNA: TGTGCCAGCAGCTTGGGGAGGTCCTACGAGCAGTACTTC
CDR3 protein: CASSLGRSYEQYF

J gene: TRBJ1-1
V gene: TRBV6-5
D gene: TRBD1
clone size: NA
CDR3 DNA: TGTGCCAGCAGTTACGACAGGGCGAACACTGAAGCTTTCTTT
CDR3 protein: CASSYDRANTEAFF

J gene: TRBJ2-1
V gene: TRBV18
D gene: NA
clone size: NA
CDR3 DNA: TGTGCCAGCTCACCGGGGGACTTCGGGGTCGCTGAGCAGTTCTTC
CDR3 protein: CASSPGDFGVAEQFF

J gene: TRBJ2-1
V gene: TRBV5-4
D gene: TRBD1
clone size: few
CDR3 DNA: TGTGCCAGCAGTCGGACAGGGGCATACAATGAGCAGTTCTTC
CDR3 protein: CASSRTGAYNEQFF

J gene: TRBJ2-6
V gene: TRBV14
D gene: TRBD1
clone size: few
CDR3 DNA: TGTGCCAGCAGTCCAGGGGGCTACCCTGGGGCCAACGTCCTGACTTTC
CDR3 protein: CASSPGGYPGANVLTF

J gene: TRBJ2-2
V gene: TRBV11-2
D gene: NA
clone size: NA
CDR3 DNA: TGTGCCAGCAGACAGATTTTCCGGGGGACCGGGGAGCTGTTTTTT
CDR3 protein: CASRQIFRGTGELFF

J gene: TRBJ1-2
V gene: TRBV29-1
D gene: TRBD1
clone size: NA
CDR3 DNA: TGCAGCGCTCGTACCGGGACAGAGGACGGCTACACCTTC
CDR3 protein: CSARTGTEDGYTF

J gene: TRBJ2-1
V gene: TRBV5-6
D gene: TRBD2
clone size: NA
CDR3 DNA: TGTGCCAGCAGCCCTTGGTGGACTAGCGGTGACAATGAGCAGTTCTTC
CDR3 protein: CASSPWWTSGDNEQFF

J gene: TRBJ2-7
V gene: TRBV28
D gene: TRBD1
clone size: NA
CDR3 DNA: TGTGCCAGCAGGGCAGGGGGCTTTTTGAGCGAGCAGTACTTC
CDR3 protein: CASRAGGFLSEQYF

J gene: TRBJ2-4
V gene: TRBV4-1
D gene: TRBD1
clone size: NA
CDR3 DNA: TGCGCCAGCAGCCGTCTATCCTGGGTCGAACCCGGGACAGCGACCAAAAACATTCAGTACTTC
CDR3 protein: CASSRLSWVEPGTATKNIQYF

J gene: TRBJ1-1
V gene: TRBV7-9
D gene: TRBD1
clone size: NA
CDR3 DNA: TGTGCCAGCAGCGTAGACAGGGGTGCTGAAGCTTTCTTT
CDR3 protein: CASSVDRGAEAFF

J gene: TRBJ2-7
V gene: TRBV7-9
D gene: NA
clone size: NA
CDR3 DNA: TGTGCCAGCAGCCCTCAGGGTAGGGGCGAGCAGTACTTC
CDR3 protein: CASSPQGRGEQYF

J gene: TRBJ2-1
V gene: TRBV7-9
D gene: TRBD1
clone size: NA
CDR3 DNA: TGTGCCAGCAGCTTAAGGGACAGCAATGAGCAGTTCTTC
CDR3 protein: CASSLRDSNEQFF

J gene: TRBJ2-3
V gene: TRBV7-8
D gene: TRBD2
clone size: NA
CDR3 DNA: TGTGCCAGCAGCCAACCGGCTAGCGGACGCACAGATACGCAGTATTTT
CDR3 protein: CASSQPASGRTDTQYF

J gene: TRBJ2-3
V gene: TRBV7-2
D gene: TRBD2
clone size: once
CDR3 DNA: TGTGCCAGCAGGCGAATAGCGGGGAGCACAGATACGCAGTATTTT
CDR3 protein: CASRRIAGSTDTQYF

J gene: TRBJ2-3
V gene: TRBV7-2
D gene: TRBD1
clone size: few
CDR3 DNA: TGTGCCAGCAGCTTAGTGACAGGGCACACAGATACGCAGTATTTT
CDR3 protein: CASSLVTGHTDTQYF

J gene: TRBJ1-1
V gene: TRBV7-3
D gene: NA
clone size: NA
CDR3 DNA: TGTGCCAGCAGCTCCGGAGGGGGGGTCACTGAAGCTTTCTTT
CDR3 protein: CASSSGGGVTEAFF

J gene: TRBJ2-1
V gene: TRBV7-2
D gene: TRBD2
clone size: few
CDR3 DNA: TGTGCCAGCAGCACCTACCTCGGGACTAGCGGGGCCAACAATGAGCAGTTCTTC
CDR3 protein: CASSTYLGTSGANNEQFF

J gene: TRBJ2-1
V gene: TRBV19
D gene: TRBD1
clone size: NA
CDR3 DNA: TGTGCCAGTAGTGATCACCGGGACAGGGGTTCCTACAATGAGCAGTTCTTC
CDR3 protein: CASSDHRDRGSYNEQFF

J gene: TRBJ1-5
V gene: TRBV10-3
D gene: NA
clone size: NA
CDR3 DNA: TGTGCCATCAGTGAGGCAGGGGAACAGCCCCAGCATTTT
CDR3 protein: CAISEAGEQPQHF

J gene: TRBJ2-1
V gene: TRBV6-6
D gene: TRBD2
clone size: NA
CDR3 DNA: TGTGCCAGCAGTTCGATTCGGGGGGATGGGCAGTTCTTC
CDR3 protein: CASSSIRGDGQFF

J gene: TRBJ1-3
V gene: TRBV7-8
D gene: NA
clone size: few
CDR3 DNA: TGTGCCAGCAGCTTAGGGGCTTCTGGAAACACCATATATTTT
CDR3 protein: CASSLGASGNTIYF

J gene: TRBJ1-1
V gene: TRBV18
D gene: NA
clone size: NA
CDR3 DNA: TGTGCCAGCTCACCACAGGAGATGAACACTGAAGCTTTCTTT
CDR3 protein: CASSPQEMNTEAFF

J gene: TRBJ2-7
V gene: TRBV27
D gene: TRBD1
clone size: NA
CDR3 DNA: TGTGCCAGCAGTTTCCCTGGCAGGGGGAGCGAGCAGTACTTC
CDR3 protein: CASSFPGRGSEQYF

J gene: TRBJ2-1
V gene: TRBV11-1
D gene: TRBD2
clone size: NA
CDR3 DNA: TGTGCCAGCAGCTTAGCGAGACTAGCGGGAGGCGAGCAGTTCTTC
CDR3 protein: CASSLARLAGGEQFF

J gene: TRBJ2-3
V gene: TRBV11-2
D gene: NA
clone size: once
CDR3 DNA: TGTGCCAGCAGCTCAACAGAAGGTCCGCGCAATACGCAGTATTTT
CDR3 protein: CASSSTEGPRNTQYF

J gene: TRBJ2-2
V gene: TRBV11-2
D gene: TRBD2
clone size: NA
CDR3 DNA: TGTGCCAGCAGCTTAGTTGCTAGCGGGTCATACACCGGGGAGCTGTTTTTT
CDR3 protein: CASSLVASGSYTGELFF

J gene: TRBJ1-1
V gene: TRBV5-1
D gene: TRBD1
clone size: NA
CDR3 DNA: TGCGCCAGCAGCTTGGCTAGGACAGGGAACACTGAAGCTTTCTTT
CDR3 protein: CASSLARTGNTEAFF

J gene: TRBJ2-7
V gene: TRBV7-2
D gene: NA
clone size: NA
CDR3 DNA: TGTGCCAGCAGCTTATTAGTCACCGCCTACGAGCAGTACTTC
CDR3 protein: CASSLLVTAYEQYF

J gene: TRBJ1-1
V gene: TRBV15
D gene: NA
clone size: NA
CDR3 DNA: TGTGCCACCAGCAGAGTTGCAGGGAACACTGAAGCTTTCTTT
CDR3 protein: CATSRVAGNTEAFF

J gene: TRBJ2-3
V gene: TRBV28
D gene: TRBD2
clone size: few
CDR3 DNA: TGTGCCAGCAGTTTACCACTAGCGGGGGCCGGAACGCAGTATTTT
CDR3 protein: CASSLPLAGAGTQYF